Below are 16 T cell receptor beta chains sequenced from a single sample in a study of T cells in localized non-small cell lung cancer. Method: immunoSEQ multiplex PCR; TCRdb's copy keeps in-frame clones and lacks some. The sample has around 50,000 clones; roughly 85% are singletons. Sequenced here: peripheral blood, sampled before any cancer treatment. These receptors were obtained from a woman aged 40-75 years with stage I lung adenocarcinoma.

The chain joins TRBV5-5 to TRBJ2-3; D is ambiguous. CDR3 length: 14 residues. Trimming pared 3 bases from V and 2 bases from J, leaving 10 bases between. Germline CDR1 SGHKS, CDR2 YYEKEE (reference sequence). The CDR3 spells CASSSTFLTDTQYF. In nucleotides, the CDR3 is TGTGCCAGCAGCTCCACTTTCCTCACAGATACGCAGTATTTT.

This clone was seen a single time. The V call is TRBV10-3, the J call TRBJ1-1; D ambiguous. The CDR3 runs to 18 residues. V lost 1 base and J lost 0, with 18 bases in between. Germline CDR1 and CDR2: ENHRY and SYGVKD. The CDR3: CAISEYPQIAILNTEAFF. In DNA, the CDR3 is TGTGCCATCAGTGAGTATCCGCAGATAGCTATTTTGAACACTGAAGCTTTCTTT.

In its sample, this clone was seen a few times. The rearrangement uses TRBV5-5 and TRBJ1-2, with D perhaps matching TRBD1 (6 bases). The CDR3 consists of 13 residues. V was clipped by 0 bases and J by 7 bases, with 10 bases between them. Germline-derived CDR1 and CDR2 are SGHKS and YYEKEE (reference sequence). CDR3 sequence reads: CASSLDRVVGYTF. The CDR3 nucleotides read TGTGCCAGCAGCTTGGACAGGGTAGTTGGCTACACCTTC.

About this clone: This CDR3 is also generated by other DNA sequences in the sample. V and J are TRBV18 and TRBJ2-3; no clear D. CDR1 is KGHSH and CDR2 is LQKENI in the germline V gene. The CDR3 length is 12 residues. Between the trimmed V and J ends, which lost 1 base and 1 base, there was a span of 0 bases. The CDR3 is CASSPRTDTQYF. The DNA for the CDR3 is TGTGCCAGCTCACCACGCACAGATACGCAGTATTTT. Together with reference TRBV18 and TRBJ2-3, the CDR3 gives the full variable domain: NAGVMQNPRHLVRRRGQEARLRCSPMKGHSHVYWYRQLPEEGLKFMVYLQKENIIDESGMPKERFSAEFPKEGPSILRIQQVVRGDSAAYFCASSPRTDTQYFGPGTRLTVL.

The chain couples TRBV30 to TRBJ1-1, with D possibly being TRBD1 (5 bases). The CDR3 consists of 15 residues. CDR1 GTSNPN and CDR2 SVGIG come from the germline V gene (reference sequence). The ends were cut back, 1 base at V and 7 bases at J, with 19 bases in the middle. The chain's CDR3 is CAWSALRGAPGEAFF. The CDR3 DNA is TGTGCCTGGAGTGCCCTTCGAGGGGCCCCCGGTGAAGCTTTCTTT.

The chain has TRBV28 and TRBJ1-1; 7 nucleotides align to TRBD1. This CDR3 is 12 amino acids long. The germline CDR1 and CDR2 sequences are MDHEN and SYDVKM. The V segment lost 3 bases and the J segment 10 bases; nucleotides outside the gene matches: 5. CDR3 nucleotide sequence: TGTGCCAGCAGTTTGTACGACAGGGCAGCTTTCTTT. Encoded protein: CASSLYDRAAFF. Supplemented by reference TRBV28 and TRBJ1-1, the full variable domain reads DVKVTQSSRYLVKRTGEKVFLECVQDMDHENMFWYRQDPGLGLRLIYFSYDVKMKEKGDIPEGYSVSREKKERFSLILESASTNQTSMYLCASSLYDRAAFFGQGTRLTVV.

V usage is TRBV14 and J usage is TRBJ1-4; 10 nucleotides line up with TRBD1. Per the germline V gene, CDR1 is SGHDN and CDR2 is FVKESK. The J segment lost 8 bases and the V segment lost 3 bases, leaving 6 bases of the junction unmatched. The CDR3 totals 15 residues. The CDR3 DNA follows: TGTGCCAGCAGCCAGGGGACAGGGGTCGCCGAAAAACTGTTTTTT. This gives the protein CASSQGTGVAEKLFF. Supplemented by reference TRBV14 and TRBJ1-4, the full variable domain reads EAGVTQFPSHSVIEKGQTVTLRCDPISGHDNLYWYRRVMGKEIKFLLHFVKESKQDESGMPNNRFLAERTGGTYSTLKVQPAELEDSGVYFCASSQGTGVAEKLFFGSGTQLSVL.

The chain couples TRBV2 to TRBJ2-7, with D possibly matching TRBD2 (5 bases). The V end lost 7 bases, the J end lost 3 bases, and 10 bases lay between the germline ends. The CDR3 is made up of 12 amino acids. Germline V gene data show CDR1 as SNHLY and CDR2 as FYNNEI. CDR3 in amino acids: CASKQRLYEQYF. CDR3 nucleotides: TGTGCCAGCAAACAGCGGCTCTACGAGCAGTACTTC.

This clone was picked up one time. CDR3 DNA sequence: TGTGCCAGCAGCGTAGGGAACGAGCAGTACTTC. Translating it yields CASSVGNEQYF. The chain carries TRBV9 and TRBJ2-7; D gene uncertain. V was clipped by 0 bases and J by 5 bases, with 3 bases between them. Germline V gene lookup returns CDR1 SGDLS and CDR2 YYNGEE. This CDR3 has 11 residues.

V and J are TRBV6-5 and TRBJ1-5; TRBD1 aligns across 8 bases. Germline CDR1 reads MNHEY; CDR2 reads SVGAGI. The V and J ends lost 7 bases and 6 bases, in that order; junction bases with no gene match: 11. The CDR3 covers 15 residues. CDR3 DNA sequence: TGTGCCAGCACCCCCAGGGGGCTTTTTTCTCAGCCCCAGCATTTT. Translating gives CASTPRGLFSQPQHF.

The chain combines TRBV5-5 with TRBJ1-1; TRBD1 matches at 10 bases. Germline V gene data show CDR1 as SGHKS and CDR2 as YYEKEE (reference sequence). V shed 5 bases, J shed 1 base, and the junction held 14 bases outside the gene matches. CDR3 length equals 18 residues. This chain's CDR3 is CASSLTGGWGRQNTEAFF. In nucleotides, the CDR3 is TGTGCCAGCAGTCTGACAGGGGGCTGGGGGCGGCAGAACACTGAAGCTTTCTTT.

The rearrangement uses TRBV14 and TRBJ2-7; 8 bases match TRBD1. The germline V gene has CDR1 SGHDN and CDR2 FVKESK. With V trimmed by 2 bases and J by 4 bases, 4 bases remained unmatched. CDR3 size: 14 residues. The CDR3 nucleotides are TGTGCCAGCAGCCAACAGGGGGCTCAGTACGAGCAGTACTTC. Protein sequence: CASSQQGAQYEQYF.

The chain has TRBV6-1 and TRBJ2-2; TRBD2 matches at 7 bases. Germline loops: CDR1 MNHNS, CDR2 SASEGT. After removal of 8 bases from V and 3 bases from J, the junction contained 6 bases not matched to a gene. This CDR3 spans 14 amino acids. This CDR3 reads CASRRAGDTGELFF. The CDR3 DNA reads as TGTGCCAGCCGTCGTGCGGGGGACACCGGGGAGCTGTTTTTT.

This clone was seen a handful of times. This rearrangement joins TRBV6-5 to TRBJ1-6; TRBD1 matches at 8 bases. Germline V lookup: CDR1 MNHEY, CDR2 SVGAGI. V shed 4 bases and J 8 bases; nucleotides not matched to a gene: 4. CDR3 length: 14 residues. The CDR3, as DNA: TGTGCCAGCAGTTGGACAGGGTCTGATTCACCCCTCCACTTT. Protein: CASSWTGSDSPLHF.

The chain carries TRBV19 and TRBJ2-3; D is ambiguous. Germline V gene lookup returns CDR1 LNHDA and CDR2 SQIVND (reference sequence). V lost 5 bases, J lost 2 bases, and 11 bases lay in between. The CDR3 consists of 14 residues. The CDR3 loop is CASSPLSTTDTQYF. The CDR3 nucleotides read TGTGCCAGTAGTCCCCTATCAACCACAGATACGCAGTATTTT.

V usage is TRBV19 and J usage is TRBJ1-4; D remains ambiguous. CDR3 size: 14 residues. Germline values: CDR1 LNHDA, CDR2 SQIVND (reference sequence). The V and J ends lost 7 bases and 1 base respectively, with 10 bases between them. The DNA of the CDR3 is TGTGCCAGTAAATTAAGGGTAACTAATGAAAAACTGTTTTTT. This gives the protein CASKLRVTNEKLFF. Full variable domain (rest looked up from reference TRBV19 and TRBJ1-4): DGGITQSPKYLFRKEGQNVTLSCEQNLNHDAMYWYRQDPGQGLRLIYYSQIVNDFQKGDIAEGYSVSREKKESFPLTVTSAQKNPTAFYLCASKLRVTNEKLFFGSGTQLSVL.